These 21 T cell receptor beta chains were sequenced from one sample in a study of blood T cell repertoires in COVID-19 (dated by TCRdb to between 2020 and 2021). To prepare the library, the immunoSEQ multiplex PCR assay was applied. As stored in TCRdb, this immuneACCESS dataset retains in-frame rearrangements with V and J assigned. A fraction of the clones does not appear; measured against another copy, unresolved V genes explain less than half of the discrepancy, and the remainder lacks a known reason. Within this sample are 150,000 to 200,000 clones, with around 89% of them counted one time only. The ten largest clones represent approximately 2% of the sample. Sequenced material: peripheral blood. These receptor sequences come from a man younger than 35 who had recovered from COVID-19.

V usage is TRBV5-4 and J usage is TRBJ2-7, with D tentatively TRBD1 (5 bases). V dropped 4 bases and J dropped 3 bases, with 14 bases sitting between them. This CDR3 is 14 amino acids long. Germline lookup yields CDR1 SGHNT and CDR2 YYREEE (reference sequence). In nucleotides, the CDR3 is TGTGCCAGCAGCCCCCAGGGCACATACTACGAGCAGTACTTC. Protein sequence: CASSPQGTYYEQYF.

This rearrangement joins TRBV5-1 to TRBJ2-7; 7 positions match TRBD1. In germline, CDR1 is SGHRS, CDR2 YFSETQ. Trimming took 0 bases from V and 2 from J; bases not matched to a gene: 2. There are 14 residues in the CDR3. The CDR3 bases are TGCGCCAGCAGCTTGGGGGGACAGACCTACGAGCAGTACTTC. This codes for CASSLGGQTYEQYF.

This chain links TRBV3-1 (or the pseudogene TRBV3-2) with TRBJ2-7, with 7 bases that match TRBD2. The V segment lost 4 bases and the J segment 0 bases; nucleotides outside the gene matches: 9. This CDR3 contains 16 residues. Germline-derived CDR1 and CDR2 are LGHDT and YNNKEL (reference sequence). In nucleotides, the CDR3 is TGTGCCAGCAGCCGCGTAGTTTCGGGAGGCTCCTACGAGCAGTACTTC. It specifies CASSRVVSGGSYEQYF.

The chain uses TRBV12-3 or TRBV12-4 and TRBJ2-1; TRBD2 is a possible D gene (6 bases). The CDR3 covers 12 residues. V shed 5 bases and J shed 4 bases, with 6 bases lying between them. The CDR3 nucleotides are TGTGCCAGCAGTGGGGGGTACAATGAGCAGTTCTTC. As protein: CASSGGYNEQFF.

This clone showed up just a few times. V is TRBV10-3 and J is TRBJ2-7, with D tentatively TRBD2 (6 bases). The CDR3 sequence is 15 residues long. Per the germline V gene, CDR1 is ENHRY and CDR2 is SYGVKD. Trimming left V 2 bases short and J 0 bases short, with 11 bases between. This CDR3 reads CAISEPGGSSYEQYF. As DNA, the CDR3 is TGTGCCATCAGTGAGCCTGGGGGGAGCTCCTACGAGCAGTACTTC.

This clone was counted between two and nine times. The J gene is TRBJ2-2, the V gene TRBV11-3; 7 bases fit TRBD2. The CDR3 totals 17 residues. Trimming cost V 1 base and J 2 bases; bases outside gene matches: 7. From germline, CDR1 is SGHNT and CDR2 YENEEA. This chain's CDR3 is CASSLVWREYNTGELFF. For the CDR3, the DNA is TGTGCCAGCAGCTTAGTATGGCGGGAGTACAACACCGGGGAGCTGTTTTTT. The full variable domain, rest sourced from reference TRBV11-3 and TRBJ2-2, is EAGVVQSPRYKIIEKKQPVAFWCNPISGHNTLYWYLQNLGQGPELLIRYENEEAVDDSQLPKDRFSAERLKGVDSTLKIQPAELGDSAVYLCASSLVWREYNTGELFFGEGSRLTVL.

Only one count was recorded for this clone. The chain is built from TRBV7-9 and TRBJ1-6; D not resolved. Trimming took 4 bases from V and 7 from J, leaving 17 bases between them. Germline CDR1 SEHNR, CDR2 FQNEAQ (reference sequence). This CDR3 spans 16 amino acids. The CDR3 nucleotides read TGTGCCAGCAGCTCAGTCGGGGTTTTGGGGAATTCACCCCTCCACTTT. Encoded protein: CASSSVGVLGNSPLHF.

This chain links TRBV6-5 with TRBJ1-6; 8 bases fit TRBD1. The CDR3 has 15 residues. V lost 6 bases, J lost 7 bases, and 8 bases stayed unmatched. Germline V lookup: CDR1 MNHEY, CDR2 SVGAGI. The CDR3: CASRTDRARNSPLHF. The CDR3 DNA reads TGTGCCAGCAGGACGGACAGGGCGAGGAATTCACCCCTCCACTTT.

The rearrangement joins TRBV9 to TRBJ2-7, with 10 positions matching TRBD2. The J segment lost 0 bases and the V segment lost 0 bases, leaving 9 bases of the junction unmatched. The CDR3 is 18 residues long. In germline, CDR1 is SGDLS, CDR2 YYNGEE. The DNA of the CDR3 is TGTGCCAGCAGCGTAGAGGATAGCGGGAGGCCCAACTCCTACGAGCAGTACTTC. It codes for CASSVEDSGRPNSYEQYF.

This chain connects TRBV12-3 or TRBV12-4 to TRBJ2-1; no clear D. Trimming cost V 6 bases and J 9 bases, with 9 bases left between them. This CDR3 contains 11 residues. This chain's CDR3 is CASSVAFEQFF. The CDR3 coding sequence is TGTGCCAGCAGCGTAGCTTTTGAGCAGTTCTTC.

This chain links TRBV11-1 with TRBJ1-1, with TRBD1 matching over 9 bases. The V segment lost 5 bases and the J segment 6 bases; nucleotides outside the gene matches: 10. The CDR3 spans 15 residues. CDR1 is SGHAT, CDR2 FQDESV, per germline (reference sequence). The CDR3 DNA follows: TGTGCCAGCAGCCCCTGGGGACAGGGACAGCCTGAAGCTTTCTTT. It is translated as CASSPWGQGQPEAFF. Combining the CDR3 with reference TRBV11-1 and TRBJ1-1 gives the whole variable domain EAEVAQSPRYKITEKSQAVAFWCDPISGHATLYWYRQILGQGPELLVQFQDESVVDDSQLPKDRFSAERLKGVDSTLKIQPAELGDSAMYLCASSPWGQGQPEAFFGQGTRLTVV.

This chain links TRBV5-5 with TRBJ2-1, with TRBD1 matching over 7 bases. V trimming: 6 bases; J trimming: 0 bases; junction bases outside the gene matches: 12. CDR1 is SGHKS, CDR2 YYEKEE, per germline (reference sequence). This CDR3 is built from 17 residues. CDR3 coding DNA: TGTGCCAGCACAACCCGGGGTACAGGGGACTCCTACAATGAGCAGTTCTTC. Its translation: CASTTRGTGDSYNEQFF.

This clone was seen once. The chain carries TRBV10-3 and TRBJ2-3; possibly TRBD2 for D (5 bases). This CDR3 has 13 amino acids. Trimming pared 6 bases from V and 3 bases from J, leaving 10 bases between. The germline V gene encodes CDR1 ENHRY and CDR2 SYGVKD. CDR3 DNA: TGTGCCATCAGAGGAAGGGAGACAGATACGCAGTATTTT. This gives the protein CAIRGRETDTQYF.

The chain has TRBV11-2 and TRBJ1-1; 9 bases are a match to TRBD1. The CDR3 has 15 residues. The V gene's germline CDR1 is SGHAT and CDR2 FQNNGV. The junction had 0 bases not matched to a gene; V was cut back by 1 base and J by 0 bases. CDR3 sequence reads: CASSLGDRVNTEAFF. Written as DNA, the CDR3 is TGTGCCAGCAGCTTAGGGGACAGGGTGAACACTGAAGCTTTCTTT.

This sequence joins TRBV7-2 and TRBJ1-3; TRBD1 agrees at 9 bases. CDR1 is SGHTA and CDR2 is FQGNSA in the germline V gene. V lost 7 bases to trimming and J lost 3 bases; unmatched junction nucleotides: 13. This CDR3 region has 17 residues. CDR3 protein: CASNEVAGQGIGNTIYF. CDR3 DNA sequence: TGTGCCAGCAATGAAGTGGCGGGACAGGGCATTGGAAACACCATATATTTT.

The chain uses TRBV6-5 and TRBJ2-3; D is uncertain. The CDR3 is made up of 15 amino acids. Trimming stripped 0 bases from V and 9 bases from J, with 16 bases between. The germline V gene encodes CDR1 MNHEY and CDR2 SVGAGI. CDR3 sequence (DNA): TGTGCCAGCAGTTACTCTACTCGGTCCCCTTGGACGCAGTATTTT. Translating gives CASSYSTRSPWTQYF.

This clone has only one observation. The chain carries TRBV24-1 and TRBJ2-2, with a tentative D call TRBD2 (7 bases). With 5 bases removed from V and 2 bases from J, the gap between germline ends came to 17 bases. CDR1 and CDR2 from the germline V gene are KGHDR and SFDVKD. The CDR3 consists of 17 residues. The CDR3 spells CATSGGGRGFNTGELFF. The CDR3 DNA sequence: TGTGCCACCAGTGGGGGGGGCAGGGGCTTCAACACCGGGGAGCTGTTTTTT.

This sequence joins TRBV4-2 and TRBJ2-7, with D maybe TRBD1 (6 bases). Germline V gene lookup returns CDR1 LGHNA and CDR2 YNFKEQ. Trimming took off 4 bases at V and 0 bases at J, with 16 bases between the two ends. This CDR3 is built from 16 residues. As DNA, the CDR3 is TGTGCCAGCAGCCCGGACCTCAGGGGAAGCTCCTACGAGCAGTACTTC. Its protein product is CASSPDLRGSSYEQYF.

This clone was detected only once. J is TRBJ2-5 and V is TRBV11-2; D is possibly TRBD1 (5 bases). The CDR3 sequence is 14 residues long. CDR1 SGHAT and CDR2 FQNNGV come from the germline V gene. V lost 1 base to trimming and J lost 2 bases, with 8 bases between them. DNA of the CDR3: TGTGCCAGCAGCTTAGCAGGGATGCAAGAGACCCAGTACTTC. Its protein is CASSLAGMQETQYF.

The J gene is TRBJ2-3, the V gene TRBV3-1 (or the pseudogene TRBV3-2); 10 positions agree with TRBD2. CDR1 is LGHDT and CDR2 is YNNKEL in the germline V gene (reference sequence). The V and J ends lost 4 bases and 1 base, in that order; junction bases with no gene match: 2. CDR3 length equals 15 residues. CDR3 loop: CASSPSGSGTDTQYF. CDR3 DNA sequence: TGTGCCAGCAGCCCTAGCGGGAGCGGCACAGATACGCAGTATTTT.

The chain recombines TRBV30 with TRBJ2-1, with 9 nucleotides matching TRBD2. Germline values: CDR1 GTSNPN, CDR2 SVGIG (reference sequence). This CDR3 comprises 11 residues. V shed 2 bases and J 14 bases; nucleotides not matched to a gene: 4. CDR3 nucleotide sequence: TGTGCCTGGAGTAACCAGCGGGAGGAGTTCTTC. Protein product: CAWSNQREEFF.